This TCR beta chain was sequenced during a study of cytomegalovirus exposure and HLA in healthy donors. Profiled with immunoSEQ multiplex PCR; TCRdb holds only in-frame clones, not every one. The sample records approximately 150,000 clones, around nine tenths being singletons. The germline V gene has CDR1 SGHVS and CDR2 FQNEAQ. The ends lost 1 base at V and 8 bases at J; junction bases unmatched: 3. CDR3 size: 16 residues. The sequencing sample was made of PBMCs. The chain uses TRBV7-8 and TRBJ2-1, with 15 bases identical to TRBD2. The clonotype originates from a woman younger than 45 in good health and CMV-seronegative. In DNA form, the CDR3 reads TGTGCCAGCAGCTTAGGGGGACTAGCGGGGGGTCATGAGCAGTTCTTC. It yields the protein CASSLGGLAGGHEQFF.